This T cell receptor (beta chain) was retrieved from a study of blood T cell repertoires in COVID-19. Study background: Researchers got acute and convalescent COVID-19 samples from the United States, Italy and Spain. In each case, the material was cDNA or gDNA derived from T cells, B-cell-depleted T cells, or PBMCs.

This CDR3 region has 12 residues. Germline V gives CDR1 SGHDN, CDR2 FVKESK. V lost 2 bases and J 2 bases, leaving 4 bases between the germline ends. This clone has at least ten counts. Original data processing: Cell counts per sample came from amplifying reference gene primers. The data were produced by immunoSEQ multiplex PCR, yet TCRdb's version contains in-frame clones alone and is incomplete. For V, J and clone size, that table is used; D and trimming come from the DNA. Here the sample spans more than 95,000 clones, approximately 68% being singletons. The TCR was taken from a woman aged 70 to 79 with acute or convalescent COVID-19. The sample comprised peripheral blood. This chain links TRBV14 with TRBJ2-7; D unclear. The CDR3 nucleotides read TGTGCCAGCAGCCAATCAACCTACGAGCAGTACTTC. It encodes CASSQSTYEQYF.